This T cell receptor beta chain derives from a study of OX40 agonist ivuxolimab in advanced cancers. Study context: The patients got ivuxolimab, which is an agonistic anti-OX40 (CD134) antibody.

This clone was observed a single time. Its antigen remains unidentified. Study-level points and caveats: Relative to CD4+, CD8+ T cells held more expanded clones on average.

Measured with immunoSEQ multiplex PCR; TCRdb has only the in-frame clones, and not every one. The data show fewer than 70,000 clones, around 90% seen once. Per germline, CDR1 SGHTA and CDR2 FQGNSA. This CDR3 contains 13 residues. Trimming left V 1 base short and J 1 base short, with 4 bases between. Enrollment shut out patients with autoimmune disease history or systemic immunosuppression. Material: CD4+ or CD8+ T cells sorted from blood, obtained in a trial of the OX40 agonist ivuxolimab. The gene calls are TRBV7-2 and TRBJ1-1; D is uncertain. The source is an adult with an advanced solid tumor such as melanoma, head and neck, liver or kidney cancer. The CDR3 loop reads CASSLGQNTEAFF. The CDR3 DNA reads TGTGCCAGCAGCTTAGGACAGAACACTGAAGCTTTCTTT. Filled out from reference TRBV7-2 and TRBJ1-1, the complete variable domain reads GAGVSQSPSNKVTEKGKDVELRCDPISGHTALYWYRQSLGQGLEFLIYFQGNSAPDKSGLPSDRFSAERTGGSVSTLTIQRTQQEDSAVYLCASSLGQNTEAFFGQGTRLTVV.